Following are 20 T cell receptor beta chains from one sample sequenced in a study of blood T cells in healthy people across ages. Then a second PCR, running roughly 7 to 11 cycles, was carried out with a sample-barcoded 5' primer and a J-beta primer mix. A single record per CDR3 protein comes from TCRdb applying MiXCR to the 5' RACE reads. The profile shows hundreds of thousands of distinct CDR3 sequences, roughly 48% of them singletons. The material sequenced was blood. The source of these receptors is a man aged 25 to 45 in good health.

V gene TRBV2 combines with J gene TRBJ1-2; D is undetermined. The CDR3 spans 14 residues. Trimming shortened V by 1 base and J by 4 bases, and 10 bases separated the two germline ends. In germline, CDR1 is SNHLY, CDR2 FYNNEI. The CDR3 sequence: CASSEESTVYGYTF. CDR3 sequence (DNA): TGTGCCAGCAGTGAAGAGAGTACAGTCTATGGCTACACCTTC.

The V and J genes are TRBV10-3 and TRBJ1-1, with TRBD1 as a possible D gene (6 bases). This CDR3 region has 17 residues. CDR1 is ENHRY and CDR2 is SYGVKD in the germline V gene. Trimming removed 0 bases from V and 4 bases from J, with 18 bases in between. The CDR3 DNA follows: TGTGCCATCAGTGAGTCTCCGCTGGGGGGGCCCGGCACTGAAGCTTTCTTT. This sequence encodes CAISESPLGGPGTEAFF.

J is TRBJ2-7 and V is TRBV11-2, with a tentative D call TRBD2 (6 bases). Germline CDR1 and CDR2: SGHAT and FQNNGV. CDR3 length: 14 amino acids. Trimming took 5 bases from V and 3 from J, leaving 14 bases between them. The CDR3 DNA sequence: TGTGCCAGCAGCCAGGGACGGGAGTACTACGAGCAGTACTTC. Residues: CASSQGREYYEQYF.

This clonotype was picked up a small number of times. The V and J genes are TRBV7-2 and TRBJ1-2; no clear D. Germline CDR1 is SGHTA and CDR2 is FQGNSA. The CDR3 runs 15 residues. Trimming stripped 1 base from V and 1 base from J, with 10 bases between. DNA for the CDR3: TGTGCCAGCAGCTTAGTCCAGGACCGTAACTATGGCTACACCTTC. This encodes CASSLVQDRNYGYTF.

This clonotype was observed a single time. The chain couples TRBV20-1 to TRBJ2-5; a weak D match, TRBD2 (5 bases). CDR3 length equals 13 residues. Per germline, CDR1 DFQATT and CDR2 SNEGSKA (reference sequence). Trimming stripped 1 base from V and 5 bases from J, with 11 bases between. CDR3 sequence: CSARGETGETQYF. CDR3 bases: TGCAGTGCTAGAGGGGAGACTGGGGAGACCCAGTACTTC.

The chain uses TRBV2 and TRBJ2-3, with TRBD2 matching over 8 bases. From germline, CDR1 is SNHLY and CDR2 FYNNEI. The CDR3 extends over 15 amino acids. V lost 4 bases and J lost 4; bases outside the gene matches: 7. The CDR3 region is CASSVPSGRADTQYF. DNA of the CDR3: TGTGCCAGCAGTGTTCCCAGCGGGAGAGCAGATACGCAGTATTTT.

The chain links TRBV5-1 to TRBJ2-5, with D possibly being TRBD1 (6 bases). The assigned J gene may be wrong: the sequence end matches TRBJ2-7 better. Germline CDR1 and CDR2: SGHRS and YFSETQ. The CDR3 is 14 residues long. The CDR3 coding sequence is TGCGCCAGCAGCCTAACAGGGTTGTCCGGCGAGCAGTACTTC. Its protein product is CASSLTGLSGEQYF.

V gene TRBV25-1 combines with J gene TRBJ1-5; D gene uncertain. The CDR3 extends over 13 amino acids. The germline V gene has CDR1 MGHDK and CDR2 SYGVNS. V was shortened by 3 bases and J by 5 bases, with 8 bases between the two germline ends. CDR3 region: CASSDGSHQPQHF. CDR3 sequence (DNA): TGTGCCAGCAGTGACGGTTCTCATCAGCCCCAGCATTTT.

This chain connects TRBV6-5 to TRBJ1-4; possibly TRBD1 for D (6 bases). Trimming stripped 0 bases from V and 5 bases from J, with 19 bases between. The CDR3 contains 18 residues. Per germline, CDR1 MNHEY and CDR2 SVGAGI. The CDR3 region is CASSYSGAGGQPNEKLFF. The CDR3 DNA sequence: TGTGCCAGCAGTTACTCTGGGGCTGGAGGACAGCCGAATGAAAAACTGTTTTTT.

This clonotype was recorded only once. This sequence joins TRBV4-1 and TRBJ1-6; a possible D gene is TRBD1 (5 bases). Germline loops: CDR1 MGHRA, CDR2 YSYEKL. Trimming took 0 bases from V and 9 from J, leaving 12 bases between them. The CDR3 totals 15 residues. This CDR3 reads CASSQEGQGISPLHF. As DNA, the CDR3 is TGCGCCAGCAGCCAAGAAGGGCAGGGAATTTCACCCCTCCACTTT.

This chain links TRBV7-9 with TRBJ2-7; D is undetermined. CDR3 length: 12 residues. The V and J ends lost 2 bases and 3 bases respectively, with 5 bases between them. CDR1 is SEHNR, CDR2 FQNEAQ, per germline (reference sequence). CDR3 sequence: CASSLRFYEQYF. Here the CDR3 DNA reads TGTGCCAGCAGCTTAAGGTTCTACGAGCAGTACTTC.

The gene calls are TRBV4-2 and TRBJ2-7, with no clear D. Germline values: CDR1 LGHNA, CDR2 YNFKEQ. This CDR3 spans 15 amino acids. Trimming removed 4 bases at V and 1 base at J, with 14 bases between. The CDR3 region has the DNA TGTGCCAGCAGCCGACGGCAGGCGGAGTCCTACGAGCAGTACTTC. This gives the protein CASSRRQAESYEQYF.

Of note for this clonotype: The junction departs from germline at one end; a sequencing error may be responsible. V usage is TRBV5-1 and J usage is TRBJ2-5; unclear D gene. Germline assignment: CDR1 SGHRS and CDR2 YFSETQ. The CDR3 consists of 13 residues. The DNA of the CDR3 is TGCGCCTGCAGCTGGGCTGGTGGGGAGACCCAGTACTTC. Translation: CACSWAGGETQYF.

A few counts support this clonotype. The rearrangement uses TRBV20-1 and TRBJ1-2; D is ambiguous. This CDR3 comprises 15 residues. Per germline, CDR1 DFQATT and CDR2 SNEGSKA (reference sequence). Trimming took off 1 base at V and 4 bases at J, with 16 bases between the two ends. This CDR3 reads CSARARSRDLYGYTF. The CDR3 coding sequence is TGCAGTGCTAGAGCGAGGTCGCGGGATCTCTATGGCTACACCTTC.

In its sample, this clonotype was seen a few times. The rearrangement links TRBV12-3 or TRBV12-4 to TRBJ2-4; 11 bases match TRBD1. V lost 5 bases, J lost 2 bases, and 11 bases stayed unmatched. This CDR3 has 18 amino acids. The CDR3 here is CASSHRPGQGATKNIQYF. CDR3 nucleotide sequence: TGTGCCAGCAGTCACCGACCCGGACAGGGGGCAACCAAAAACATTCAGTACTTC.

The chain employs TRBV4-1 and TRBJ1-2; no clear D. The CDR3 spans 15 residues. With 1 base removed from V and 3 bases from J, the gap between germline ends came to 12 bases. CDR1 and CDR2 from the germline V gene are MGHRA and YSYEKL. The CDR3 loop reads CASSQVFGVDYGYTF. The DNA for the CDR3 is TGCGCCAGCAGCCAAGTCTTTGGGGTGGACTATGGCTACACCTTC.

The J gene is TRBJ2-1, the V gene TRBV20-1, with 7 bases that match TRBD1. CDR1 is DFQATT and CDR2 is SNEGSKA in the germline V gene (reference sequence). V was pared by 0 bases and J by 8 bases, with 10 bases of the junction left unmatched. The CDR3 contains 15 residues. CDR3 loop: CSARDSARGIDEQFF. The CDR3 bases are TGCAGTGCTAGAGATTCAGCCAGGGGGATCGATGAGCAGTTCTTC.

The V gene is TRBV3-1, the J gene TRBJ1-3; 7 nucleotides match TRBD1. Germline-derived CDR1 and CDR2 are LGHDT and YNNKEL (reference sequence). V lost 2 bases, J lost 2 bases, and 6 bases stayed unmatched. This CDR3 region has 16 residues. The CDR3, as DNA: TGTGCCAGCAGCCAACGTACCGGGACAGCTGGAAACACCATATATTTT. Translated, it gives CASSQRTGTAGNTIYF.

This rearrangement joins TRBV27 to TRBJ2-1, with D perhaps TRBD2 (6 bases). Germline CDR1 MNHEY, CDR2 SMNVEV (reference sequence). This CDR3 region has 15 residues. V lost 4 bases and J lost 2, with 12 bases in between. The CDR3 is CASSSVAAPYNEQFF. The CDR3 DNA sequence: TGTGCCAGCAGTTCTGTAGCGGCCCCCTACAATGAGCAGTTCTTC.

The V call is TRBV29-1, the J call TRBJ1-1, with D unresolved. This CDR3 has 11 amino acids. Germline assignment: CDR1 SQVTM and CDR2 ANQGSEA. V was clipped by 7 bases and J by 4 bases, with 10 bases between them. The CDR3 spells CSAIISTEAFF. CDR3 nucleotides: TGCAGCGCAATTATATCCACTGAAGCTTTCTTT.